This is a list of T cell receptor beta chains from one sample in a study of blood T cell repertoires in COVID-19. Libraries were prepared by immunoSEQ multiplex PCR; TCRdb keeps only in-frame clonotypes and omits some of them. This table has some 380,000 clones, approximately 86% appearing once. The sequenced sample consisted of PBMCs or T cells enriched from blood (not recorded which). The receptors stem from a woman aged 40 to 50 with acute COVID-19. Each CDR3 is given with its conserved first and last residue. The D gene is left open where the match is weak. Only some rows state a clone size, as once, few, many or a class for expanded clones.

j_call v_call d_call clone_size cdr3_aa cdr3_nt
TRBJ1-2 TRBV6-5 . once CASSYGHSPVSNGYTF TGTGCCAGCAGTTACGGGCACTCACCCGTGTCGAATGGCTACACCTTC
TRBJ2-2 TRBV7-6 TRBD1 . CASSPQGAGTGELFF TGTGCCAGCAGCCCACAGGGGGCTGGCACCGGGGAGCTGTTTTTT
TRBJ1-1 TRBV24-1 . . CATSDSRSLRDTEAFF TGTGCCACCAGTGATTCCCGGTCCCTGCGGGACACTGAAGCTTTCTTT
TRBJ1-1 TRBV5-4 . . CASSRKTGNTEAFF TGTGCCAGCAGCCGAAAGACAGGAAACACTGAAGCTTTCTTT
TRBJ2-3 TRBV5-1 . . CASSLEAAGTDTQYF TGCGCCAGCAGCTTAGAAGCCGCCGGGACAGATACGCAGTATTTT
TRBJ2-1 TRBV4-2 TRBD2 . CASSQKLAVRNEQFF TGTGCCAGCAGCCAAAAACTAGCGGTTCGTAATGAGCAGTTCTTC
TRBJ2-5 TRBV5-6 TRBD2 . CASTRRGVRQETQYF TGTGCCAGCACCCGCCGGGGGGTAAGGCAAGAGACCCAGTACTTC
TRBJ2-6 TRBV12-5 . . CASGRSTGPISGANVLTF TGTGCTAGTGGTAGATCGACAGGTCCTATCTCTGGGGCCAACGTCCTGACTTTC
TRBJ1-6 TRBV2 . . CASSETDRHNSPLHF TGTGCCAGCAGTGAAACTGACAGACATAATTCACCCCTCCACTTT
TRBJ1-3 TRBV28 TRBD1 . CASSLQGATGNTIYF TGTGCCAGCAGCCTACAGGGGGCGACTGGAAACACCATATATTTT
TRBJ1-3 TRBV5-1 . . CASSQGGSGNTIYF TGCGCCAGCAGCCAAGGAGGCTCTGGAAACACCATATATTTT
TRBJ1-2 TRBV9 TRBD1 . CASSVLGDSGYGYTF TGTGCCAGCAGCGTCCTGGGGGACAGTGGGTATGGCTACACCTTC
TRBJ2-7 TRBV5-1 . . CASSFWESSYEQYF TGCGCCAGCAGCTTCTGGGAGAGCTCCTACGAGCAGTACTTC
TRBJ2-2 TRBV2 TRBD1 . CASSRPGQGYTGELFF TGTGCCAGCAGCCGTCCGGGACAGGGGTACACCGGGGAGCTGTTTTTT
TRBJ1-2 TRBV24-1 . . CATSDSSGYTF TGTGCCACCAGTGATTCTTCGGGCTACACCTTC
TRBJ1-1 TRBV10-3 . few CAISVLRGGTEAFF TGTGCCATCAGTGTTCTACGGGGTGGCACTGAAGCTTTCTTT
TRBJ1-2 TRBV7-8 TRBD1 . CASSTMGQGQPTTF TGTGCCAGCAGCACTATGGGACAGGGGCAGCCCACCACTTTC
TRBJ1-5 TRBV2 . . CASRDTNQPQHF TGTGCCAGCAGGGACACCAATCAGCCCCAGCATTTT